Below, 3 T cell receptor beta chains from the same sample are listed, as sequenced in a study of cytomegalovirus exposure and HLA in healthy donors. The PCR had 60 Vbeta and 13 Jbeta primers. Profiled with immunoSEQ multiplex PCR; TCRdb holds only in-frame clones, not every one. The sample comprises about 120,000 clones, less than 85% of which are singletons, and about 1.2% rests with the top ten. Sequenced: PBMCs. The receptors come from a female donor in good health and CMV-seronegative.

This chain connects TRBV6-6 to TRBJ1-4; 7 bases are a match to TRBD1. The germline CDR1 and CDR2 sequences are MNHNY and SVGAGI (reference sequence). V lost 0 bases to trimming and J lost 7 bases; unmatched junction nucleotides: 8. The CDR3 is 16 residues long. The CDR3: CASSYSGTRQGEKLFF. The CDR3 DNA is TGTGCCAGCAGTTACTCGGGGACCAGACAGGGTGAAAAACTGTTTTTT.

This rearrangement joins TRBV11-2 to TRBJ1-2; D gene unclear. The length of the CDR3 is 13 residues. The germline V gene encodes CDR1 SGHAT and CDR2 FQNNGV. V shed 7 bases and J shed 5 bases, with 14 bases lying between them. In nucleotides, the CDR3 is TGTGCCAGCAATCTAGTCGGACTGTATGGCTACACCTTC. As protein: CASNLVGLYGYTF.

The V gene is TRBV28, the J gene TRBJ1-3; D is unresolved. The V end was cut by 6 bases, the J end by 4 bases, with 13 bases between. CDR1 and CDR2 from the germline V gene are MDHEN and SYDVKM. The CDR3 is 14 residues long. The CDR3 bases are TGTGCCAGCAGCTCCGGCAGGTACGGAAACACCATATATTTT. The encoded protein is CASSSGRYGNTIYF.